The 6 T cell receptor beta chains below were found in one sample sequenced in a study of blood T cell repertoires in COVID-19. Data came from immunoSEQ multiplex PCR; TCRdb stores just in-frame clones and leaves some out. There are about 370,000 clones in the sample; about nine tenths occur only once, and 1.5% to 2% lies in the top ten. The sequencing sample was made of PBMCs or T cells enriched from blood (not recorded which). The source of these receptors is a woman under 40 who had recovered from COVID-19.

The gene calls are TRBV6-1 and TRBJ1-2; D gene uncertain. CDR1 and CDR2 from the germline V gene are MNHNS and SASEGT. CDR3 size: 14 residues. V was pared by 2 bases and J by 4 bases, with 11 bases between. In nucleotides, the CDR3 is TGTGCCAGCAGTGAAAGTTCCCCGGTCTATGGCTACACCTTC. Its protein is CASSESSPVYGYTF.

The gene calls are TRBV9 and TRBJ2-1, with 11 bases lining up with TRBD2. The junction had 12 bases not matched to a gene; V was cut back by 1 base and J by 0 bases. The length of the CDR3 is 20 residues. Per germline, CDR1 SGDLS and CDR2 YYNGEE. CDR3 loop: CASSVSSSGGKLSSYNEQFF. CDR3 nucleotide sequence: TGTGCCAGCAGCGTAAGCTCTAGCGGGGGGAAACTTAGCTCCTACAATGAGCAGTTCTTC. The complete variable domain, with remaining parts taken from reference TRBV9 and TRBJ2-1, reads DSGVTQTPKHLITATGQRVTLRCSPRSGDLSVYWYQQSLDQGLQFLIQYYNGEERAKGNILERFSAQQFPDLHSELNLSSLELGDSALYFCASSVSSSGGKLSSYNEQFFGPGTRLTVL.

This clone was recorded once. The CDR3 DNA sequence: TGTGCCAGTAGTATCGGGGGATCGGCGGGGGGCCTATACAATGAGCAGTTCTTC. Residues: CASSIGGSAGGLYNEQFF. The chain couples TRBV19 to TRBJ2-1; 8 nucleotides align to TRBD2. CDR3 length: 18 residues. The V gene end was trimmed by 3 bases and the J gene end by 4 bases; junction bases not matched to a gene: 14. The germline gives CDR1 LNHDA, CDR2 SQIVND (reference sequence).

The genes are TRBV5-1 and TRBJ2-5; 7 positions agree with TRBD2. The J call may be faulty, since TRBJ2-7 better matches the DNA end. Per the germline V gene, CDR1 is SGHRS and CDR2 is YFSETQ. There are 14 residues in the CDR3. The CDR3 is CASSYGQGGYEQYF. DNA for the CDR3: TGCGCCAGCAGCTATGGTCAGGGAGGGTACGAGCAGTACTTC.

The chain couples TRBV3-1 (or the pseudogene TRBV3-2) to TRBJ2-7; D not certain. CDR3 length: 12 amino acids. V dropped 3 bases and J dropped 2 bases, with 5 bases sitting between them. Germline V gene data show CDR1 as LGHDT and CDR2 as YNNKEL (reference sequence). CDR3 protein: CASSHRAYEQYF. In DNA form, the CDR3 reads TGTGCCAGCAGCCACCGGGCCTACGAGCAGTACTTC.

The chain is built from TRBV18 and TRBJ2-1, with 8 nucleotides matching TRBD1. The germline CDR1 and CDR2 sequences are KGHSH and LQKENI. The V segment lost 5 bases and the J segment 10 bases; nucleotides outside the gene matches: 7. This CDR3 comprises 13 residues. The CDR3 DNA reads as TGTGCCAGCTCAACCACAGGGGGAGGCGAGCAGTTCTTC. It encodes CASSTTGGGEQFF.